The next 19 T cell receptor beta chains were all read from a single sample in a study of cytomegalovirus exposure and HLA in healthy donors. PCR involved 60 Vbeta and 13 Jbeta primers. Here immunoSEQ multiplex PCR was the method, and the copy in TCRdb shows in-frame clones only, minus some. This table has around 76,000 clones, 70% appearing once. What was sequenced was PBMCs. These receptors were collected from a woman aged 50 to 60 in good health and CMV-seropositive.

There are a few counts of this clone. The chain employs TRBV27 and TRBJ2-3; TRBD2 matches 8 bases. The V gene end was trimmed by 6 bases and the J gene end by 4 bases; junction bases not matched to a gene: 9. Germline lookup yields CDR1 MNHEY and CDR2 SMNVEV (reference sequence). The CDR3 has 15 amino acids. CDR3 nucleotides: TGTGCCAGCAGCGGGACTAGAGGATCTGCAGATACGCAGTATTTT. It is translated as CASSGTRGSADTQYF.

V usage is TRBV4-3 and J usage is TRBJ1-2; a weak D match, TRBD1 (5 bases). Germline V lookup: CDR1 LGHNA, CDR2 YSLEER. The length of the CDR3 is 13 residues. Trimming stripped 6 bases from V and 4 bases from J, with 12 bases between. The CDR3, as DNA: TGCGCCAGCAGTATAGGGGTGAGCTATGGCTACACCTTC. This translates into CASSIGVSYGYTF.

The J gene is TRBJ1-2, the V gene TRBV27; no firm D call. Per germline, CDR1 MNHEY and CDR2 SMNVEV (reference sequence). V lost 9 bases, J lost 4 bases, and 9 bases lay in between. CDR3 length: 11 amino acids. CDR3 sequence: CASRGFYGYTF. As DNA, the CDR3 is TGTGCCAGTCGAGGTTTCTATGGCTACACCTTC.

V usage is TRBV6-6 and J usage is TRBJ1-1; TRBD1 might be the D (5 bases). The CDR3 has 16 amino acids. Per the germline V gene, CDR1 is MNHNY and CDR2 is SVGAGI (reference sequence). Trimming left V 6 bases short and J 0 bases short, with 17 bases between. The CDR3 here is CASRSTGYYMNTEAFF. The CDR3 bases are TGTGCCAGCAGATCAACAGGCTATTACATGAACACTGAAGCTTTCTTT.

Only one count was recorded for this clone. V usage is TRBV18 and J usage is TRBJ1-1, with D maybe TRBD1 (5 bases). V was clipped by 3 bases and J by 11 bases, with 13 bases between them. The CDR3 is 12 residues long. Per germline, CDR1 KGHSH and CDR2 LQKENI. In DNA, the CDR3 is TGTGCCAGCTCACCTCAAGGGGTTGACGCTTTCTTT. Residues: CASSPQGVDAFF.

CDR3: CASSTTSGIEQFF. CDR3 coding DNA: TGTGCCAGCAGCACTACTAGCGGGATTGAGCAGTTCTTC. This sequence joins TRBV7-6 and TRBJ2-1, with 10 bases that match TRBD2. Unmatched junction bases numbered 4, after V lost 5 bases and J lost 9 bases. CDR3 length equals 13 residues. CDR1 SGHVS and CDR2 FNYEAQ come from the germline V gene.

The count of this clone is one. V usage is TRBV15 and J usage is TRBJ1-4, with TRBD1 identical over 7 bases. The CDR3 length is 18 residues. Germline V gives CDR1 LNHNV, CDR2 YYDKDF (reference sequence). V shed 4 bases, J shed 8 bases, and the junction held 19 bases outside the gene matches. CDR3: CATSKRRDRDMKQEKLFF. CDR3 DNA sequence: TGTGCCACCAGCAAACGCCGGGACAGAGACATGAAGCAGGAAAAACTGTTTTTT.

This clone was detected a few times. The CDR3 nucleotides are TGTGCCAGCAGCTCGACAGGGGAAAAACTGTTTTTT. Residues: CASSSTGEKLFF. This chain connects TRBV11-2 to TRBJ1-4; 7 bases map to TRBD1. The germline V gene encodes CDR1 SGHAT and CDR2 FQNNGV. CDR3 length equals 12 residues. Trimming removed 4 bases from V and 8 bases from J; junction bases left unmatched: 1.

This chain connects TRBV28 to TRBJ1-5; 8 nucleotides match TRBD1. Germline trimming cut 6 bases from V and 6 bases from J; bases unmatched to any gene: 7. The CDR3 contains 14 residues. Germline CDR1 MDHEN, CDR2 SYDVKM. The CDR3: CASRRGQGGQPQHF. As DNA, the CDR3 is TGTGCCAGCAGGCGAGGACAGGGAGGTCAGCCCCAGCATTTT.

The gene calls are TRBV2 and TRBJ2-7; TRBD2 matches 7 bases. V lost 7 bases to trimming and J lost 6 bases; unmatched junction nucleotides: 9. CDR3 length equals 13 residues. CDR1 and CDR2 from the germline V gene are SNHLY and FYNNEI. DNA for the CDR3: TGTGCCAGCATTGCGGGGGTAGGGCTCGAGCAGTACTTC. Its translation is CASIAGVGLEQYF. Full variable domain (outside the CDR3, taken from reference TRBV2 and TRBJ2-7): EPEVTQTPSHQVTQMGQEVILRCVPISNHLYFYWYRQILGQKVEFLVSFYNNEISEKSEIFDDQFSVERPDGSNFTLKIRSTKLEDSAMYFCASIAGVGLEQYFGPGTRLTVT.

The chain has TRBV29-1 and TRBJ2-5; 7 nucleotides agree with TRBD1. Losses at the gene ends were 6 bases for V and 4 bases for J; bases not matched to a gene: 11. From germline, CDR1 is SQVTM and CDR2 ANQGSEA. This CDR3 comprises 14 residues. The CDR3 loop is CSVLPATGAETQYF. DNA for the CDR3: TGCAGCGTGCTCCCCGCAACAGGGGCAGAGACCCAGTACTTC.

The V call is TRBV5-6, the J call TRBJ2-2; D call uncertain. The germline CDR1 and CDR2 sequences are SGHDT and YYEEEE. There are 16 residues in the CDR3. V was shortened by 5 bases and J by 5 bases, with 19 bases between the two germline ends. Here the CDR3 reads CASRVAPGISTGELFF. The CDR3 DNA reads as TGTGCCAGCAGAGTAGCCCCGGGTATCAGTACCGGGGAGCTGTTTTTT.

The rearrangement links TRBV15 to TRBJ1-2; D is undetermined. Trimming shortened V by 4 bases and J by 6 bases, and 21 bases separated the two germline ends. The CDR3 is 16 residues long. Germline values: CDR1 LNHNV, CDR2 YYDKDF (reference sequence). The chain's CDR3 is CATSIPDGSGEDGYTF. The CDR3 DNA sequence: TGTGCCACCAGCATACCGGATGGGTCGGGAGAAGATGGCTACACCTTC.

The chain employs TRBV5-1 and TRBJ1-3, with TRBD1 matching over 7 bases. The CDR3 has 16 amino acids. The germline gives CDR1 SGHRS, CDR2 YFSETQ. V lost 0 bases and J lost 0; bases outside the gene matches: 3. Written as DNA, the CDR3 is TGCGCCAGCAGCTTGGGGACAGGACACTCTGGAAACACCATATATTTT. This encodes CASSLGTGHSGNTIYF. The full variable domain, rest sourced from reference TRBV5-1 and TRBJ1-3, is KAGVTQTPRYLIKTRGQQVTLSCSPISGHRSVSWYQQTPGQGLQFLFEYFSETQRNKGNFPGRFSGRQFSNSRSEMNVSTLELGDSALYLCASSLGTGHSGNTIYFGEGSWLTVV.

This sequence joins TRBV4-2 and TRBJ2-1, with TRBD2 matching over 8 bases. The CDR3 covers 16 residues. The germline CDR1 and CDR2 sequences are LGHNA and YNFKEQ. Trimming removed 4 bases from V and 2 bases from J; junction bases left unmatched: 7. The CDR3 DNA reads as TGTGCCAGCAGCCTCCGGGCTAGCGGGCCCTACAATGAGCAGTTCTTC. Its translation: CASSLRASGPYNEQFF.

This clone appeared a single time. The genes are TRBV5-1 and TRBJ2-2; the match to TRBD1 covers 9 bases. V gave up 0 bases and J gave up 0 bases; unmatched junction bases: 3. The CDR3 has 17 residues. Per the germline V gene, CDR1 is SGHRS and CDR2 is YFSETQ. This chain's CDR3 is CASSLAGTGPNTGELFF. The CDR3 DNA reads as TGCGCCAGCAGCTTGGCTGGGACAGGGCCGAACACCGGGGAGCTGTTTTTT.

This clone was counted a single time. The J gene is TRBJ2-5, the V gene TRBV27; D is perhaps TRBD2 (5 bases). Germline lookup yields CDR1 MNHEY and CDR2 SMNVEV (reference sequence). The CDR3 has 15 amino acids. The germline V and J ends were trimmed by 0 bases and 5 bases, with 13 bases remaining between them. The CDR3 here is CASSLSAAVPETQYF. CDR3 in DNA: TGTGCCAGCAGTTTATCGGCAGCGGTCCCTGAGACCCAGTACTTC.

The chain couples TRBV25-1 to TRBJ2-7; TRBD1 is a possible D gene (6 bases). The length of the CDR3 is 15 residues. The germline V and J ends were trimmed by 4 bases and 4 bases, with 17 bases remaining between them. Germline V gene sequence: CDR1 MGHDK, CDR2 SYGVNS. DNA of the CDR3: TGTGCCAGCAGTGCTGACGGGACATCTGGTTACGAGCAGTACTTC. Amino acids: CASSADGTSGYEQYF.

The chain recombines TRBV5-4 with TRBJ1-6, with D possibly TRBD1 on 6 matching bases. Germline CDR1 reads SGHNT; CDR2 reads YYREEE (reference sequence). This CDR3 spans 14 amino acids. V gave up 3 bases and J gave up 9 bases, with 13 bases separating them. The DNA for the CDR3 is TGTGCCAGCAGCTGGGACAAAACGAGTTCACCCCTCCACTTT. It is translated as CASSWDKTSSPLHF.